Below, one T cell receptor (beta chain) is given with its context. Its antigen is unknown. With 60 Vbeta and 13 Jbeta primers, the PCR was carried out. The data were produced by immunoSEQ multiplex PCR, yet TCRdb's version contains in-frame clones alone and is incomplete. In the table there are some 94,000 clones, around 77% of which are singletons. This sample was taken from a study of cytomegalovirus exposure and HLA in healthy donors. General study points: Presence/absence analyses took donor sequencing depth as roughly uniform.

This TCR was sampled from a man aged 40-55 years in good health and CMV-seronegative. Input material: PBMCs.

The CDR3: CASSFQGAVQETQYF. The DNA of the CDR3 is TGCGCCAGCAGCTTCCAGGGGGCAGTCCAAGAGACCCAGTACTTC. The chain couples TRBV5-1 to TRBJ2-5; 8 bases are shared with TRBD1. Germline loops: CDR1 SGHRS, CDR2 YFSETQ. The trim removed 2 bases at V and 1 base at J, leaving 4 bases unmatched. The CDR3 spans 15 residues.